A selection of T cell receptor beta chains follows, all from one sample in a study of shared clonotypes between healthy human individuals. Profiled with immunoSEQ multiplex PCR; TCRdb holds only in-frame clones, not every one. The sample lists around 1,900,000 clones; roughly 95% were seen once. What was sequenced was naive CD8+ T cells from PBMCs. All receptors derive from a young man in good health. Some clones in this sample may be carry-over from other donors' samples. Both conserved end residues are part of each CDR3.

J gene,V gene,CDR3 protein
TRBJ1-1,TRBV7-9,CASSSRGGYTEAFF
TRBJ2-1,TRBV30,CAWSELNNEQFF
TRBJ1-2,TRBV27,CASSLSVSYGYTF
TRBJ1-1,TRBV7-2,CASSLVRGRGLNTEAFF
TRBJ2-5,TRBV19,CASGGQEGTQYF
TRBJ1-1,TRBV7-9,CASSLVRRNTEAFF
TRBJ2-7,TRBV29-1,CSVETGQGCEQYF
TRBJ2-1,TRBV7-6,CASSLENRYYNEQFF
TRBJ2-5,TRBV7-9,CASSLAILAGMGLETQYF
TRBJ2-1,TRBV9,CASSASGSYNEQFF
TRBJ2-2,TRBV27,CASSNPGTSGSGTGELFF
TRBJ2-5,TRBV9,CASSVAASAGIRETQYF
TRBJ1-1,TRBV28,CASSHYRGYTEAFF
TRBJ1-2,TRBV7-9,CASSTSGRIYGYTF
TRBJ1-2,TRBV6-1,CASSEFRGNYGYTF
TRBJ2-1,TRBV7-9,CASLTGGSNEQFF
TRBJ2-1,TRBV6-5,CASTGPGLAPNEQFF
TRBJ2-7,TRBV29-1,CSVEQGQNYEQYF
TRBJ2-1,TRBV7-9,CASSMTGFEQFF
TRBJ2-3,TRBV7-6,CASSLAQGPSTDTQYF
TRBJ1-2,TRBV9,CASSADRGQGYGYTF
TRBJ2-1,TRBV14,CASSHIVAGEQFF
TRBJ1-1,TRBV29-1,CSVDVVEAFF
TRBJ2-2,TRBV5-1,CASSLTGPSVSGELFF
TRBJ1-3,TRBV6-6,CASSYNARNSGNTIYF
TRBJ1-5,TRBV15,CATSSGQGRGAQHF
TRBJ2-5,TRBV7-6,CASSPLAFWEQYF
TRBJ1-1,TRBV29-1,CSVYSPEAFF
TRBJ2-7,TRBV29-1,CSFWDSAYEQYF
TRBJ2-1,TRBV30,CAWRPPPEQFF
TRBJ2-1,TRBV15,CATSRDSHPYNEQFF
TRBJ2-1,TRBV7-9,CASNLPGTGDYNEQFF
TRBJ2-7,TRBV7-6,CASSWGQGAYEQYF
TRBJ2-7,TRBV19,CASSIILTYEQYF
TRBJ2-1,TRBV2,CASSPDSSSYNEQFF
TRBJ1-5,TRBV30,CAWSGILGQPQHF
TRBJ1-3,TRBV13,CASSSRGGAGNTIYF
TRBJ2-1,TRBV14,CASSPTLMTSGRVYEQFF
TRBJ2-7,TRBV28,CASSLVTYEQYF
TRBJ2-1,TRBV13,CASSTRTSGRASAEQFF
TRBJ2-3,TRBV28,CASNPLGQTTDTQYF
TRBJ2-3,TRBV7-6,CATTHGQGPDTQYF
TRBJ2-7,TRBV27,CASSFGFTYEQYF
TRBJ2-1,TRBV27,CASRGLVSYNEQFF
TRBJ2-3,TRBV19,CASSIASRETDTQYF
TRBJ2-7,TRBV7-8,CASSLRPEGTGYEQYF
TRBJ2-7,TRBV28,CASRLDRDNVGQYF
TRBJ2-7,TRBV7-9,CASSWRASYEQYF